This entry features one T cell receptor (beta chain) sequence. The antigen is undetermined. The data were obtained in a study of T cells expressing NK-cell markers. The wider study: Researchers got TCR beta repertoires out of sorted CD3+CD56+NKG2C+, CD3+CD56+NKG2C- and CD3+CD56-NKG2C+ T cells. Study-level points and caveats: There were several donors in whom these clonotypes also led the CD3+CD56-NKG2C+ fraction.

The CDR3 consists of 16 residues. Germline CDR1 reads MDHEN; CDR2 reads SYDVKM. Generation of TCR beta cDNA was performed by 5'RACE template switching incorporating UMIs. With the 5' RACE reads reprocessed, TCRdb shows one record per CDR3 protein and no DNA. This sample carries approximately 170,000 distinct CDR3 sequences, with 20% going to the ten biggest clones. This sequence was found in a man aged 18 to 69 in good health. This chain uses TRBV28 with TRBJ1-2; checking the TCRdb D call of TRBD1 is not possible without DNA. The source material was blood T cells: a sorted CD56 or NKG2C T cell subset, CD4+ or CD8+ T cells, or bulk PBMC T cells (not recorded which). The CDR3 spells CASSFPRDSFNYGYTF.